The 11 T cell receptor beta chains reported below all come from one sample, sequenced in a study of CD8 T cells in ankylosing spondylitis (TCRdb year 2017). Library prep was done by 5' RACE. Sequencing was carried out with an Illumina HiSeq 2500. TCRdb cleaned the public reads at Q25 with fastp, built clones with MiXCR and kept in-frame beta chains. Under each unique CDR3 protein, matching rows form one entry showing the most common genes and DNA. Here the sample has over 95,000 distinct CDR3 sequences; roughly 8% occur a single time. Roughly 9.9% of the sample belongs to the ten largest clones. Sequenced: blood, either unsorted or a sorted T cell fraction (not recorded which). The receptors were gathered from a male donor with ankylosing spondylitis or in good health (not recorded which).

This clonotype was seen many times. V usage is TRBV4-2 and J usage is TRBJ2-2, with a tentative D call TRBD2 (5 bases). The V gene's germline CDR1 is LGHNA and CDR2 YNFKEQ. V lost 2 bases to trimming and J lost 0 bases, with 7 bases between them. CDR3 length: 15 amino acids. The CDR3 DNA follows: TGTGCCAGCAGCCAACTGCGGGCGAACACCGGGGAGCTGTTTTTT. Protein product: CASSQLRANTGELFF.

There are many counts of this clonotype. CDR3 region: CASSFGTDDNEQFF. In DNA, the CDR3 is TGTGCCAGCAGTTTTGGGACGGACGATAATGAGCAGTTCTTC. This rearrangement joins TRBV27 to TRBJ2-1; D assignment may be TRBD1 or TRBD2 (5 bases each). The ends were cut back, 3 bases at V and 7 bases at J, with 13 bases in the middle. There are 14 residues in the CDR3. Germline V gene sequence: CDR1 MNHEY, CDR2 SMNVEV (reference sequence).

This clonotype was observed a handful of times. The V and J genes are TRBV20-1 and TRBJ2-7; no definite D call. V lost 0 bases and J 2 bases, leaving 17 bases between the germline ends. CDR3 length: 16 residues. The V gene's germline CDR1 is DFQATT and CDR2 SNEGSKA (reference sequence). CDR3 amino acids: CSARDRVQGPAYEQYF. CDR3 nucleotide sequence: TGCAGTGCTAGAGATCGGGTTCAAGGTCCGGCCTACGAGCAGTACTTC.

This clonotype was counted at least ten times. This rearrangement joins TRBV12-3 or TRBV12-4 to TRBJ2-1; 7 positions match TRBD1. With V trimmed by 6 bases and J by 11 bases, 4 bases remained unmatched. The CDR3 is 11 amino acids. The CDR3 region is CASSGTDKQFF. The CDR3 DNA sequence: TGTGCCAGCAGCGGGACAGACAAGCAGTTCTTC.

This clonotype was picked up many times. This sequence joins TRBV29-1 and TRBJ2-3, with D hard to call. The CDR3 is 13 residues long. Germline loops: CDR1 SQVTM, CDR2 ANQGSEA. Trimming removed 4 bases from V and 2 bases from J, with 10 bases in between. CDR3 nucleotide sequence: TGCAGCGTTGTTGGGCATCTCACAGATACGCAGTATTTT. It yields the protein CSVVGHLTDTQYF.

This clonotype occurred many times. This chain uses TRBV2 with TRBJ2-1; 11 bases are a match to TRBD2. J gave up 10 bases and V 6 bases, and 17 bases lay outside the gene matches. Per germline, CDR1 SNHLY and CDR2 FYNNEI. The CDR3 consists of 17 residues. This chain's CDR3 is CASSPLWLAGGPDEQFF. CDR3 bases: TGTGCCAGCAGCCCTTTATGGTTAGCGGGGGGGCCGGACGAGCAGTTCTTC.

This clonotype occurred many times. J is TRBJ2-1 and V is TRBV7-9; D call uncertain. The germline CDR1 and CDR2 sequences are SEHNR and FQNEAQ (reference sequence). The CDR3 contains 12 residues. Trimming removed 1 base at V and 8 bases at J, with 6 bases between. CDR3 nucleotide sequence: TGTGCCAGCAGCTTAGGTCTTGATGAGCAGTTCTTC. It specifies CASSLGLDEQFF.

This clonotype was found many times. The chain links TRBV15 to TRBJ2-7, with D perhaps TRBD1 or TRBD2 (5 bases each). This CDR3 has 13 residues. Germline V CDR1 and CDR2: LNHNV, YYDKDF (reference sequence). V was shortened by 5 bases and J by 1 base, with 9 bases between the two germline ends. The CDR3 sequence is CATSWDGSYEQYF. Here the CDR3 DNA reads TGTGCCACCAGCTGGGACGGATCCTACGAGCAGTACTTC.

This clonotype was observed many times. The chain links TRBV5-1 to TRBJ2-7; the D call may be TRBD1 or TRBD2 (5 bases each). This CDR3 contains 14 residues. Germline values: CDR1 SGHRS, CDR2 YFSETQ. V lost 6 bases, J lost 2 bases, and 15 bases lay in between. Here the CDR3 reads CASTWGTGAYEQYF. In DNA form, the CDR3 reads TGCGCCAGCACCTGGGGGACGGGCGCCTACGAGCAGTACTTC.

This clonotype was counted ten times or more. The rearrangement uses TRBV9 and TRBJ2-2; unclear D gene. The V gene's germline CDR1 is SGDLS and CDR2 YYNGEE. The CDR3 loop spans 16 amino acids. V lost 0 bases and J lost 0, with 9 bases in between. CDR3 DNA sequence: TGTGCCAGCAGCGTAGGTGGCGACCCGAACACCGGGGAGCTGTTTTTT. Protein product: CASSVGGDPNTGELFF.

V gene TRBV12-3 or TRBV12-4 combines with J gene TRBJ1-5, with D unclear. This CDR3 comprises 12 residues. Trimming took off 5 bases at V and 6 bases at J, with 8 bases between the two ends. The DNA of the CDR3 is TGTGCCAGCAGTCCGCCGGCTCAGCCCCAGCATTTT. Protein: CASSPPAQPQHF.